These 15 T cell receptor beta chains came from one sample sequenced in a study of OX40 agonist ivuxolimab in advanced cancers. Clones were read by immunoSEQ multiplex PCR, and TCRdb kept only the in-frame ones, dropping some. The sample yields 52,000 or so clones, 80% to 85% seen once. Source: CD4+ or CD8+ T cells sorted from blood, taken in a trial of the OX40 agonist ivuxolimab. These TCRs come from an adult with an advanced solid tumor such as melanoma, head and neck, liver or kidney cancer.

This CDR3 is CAISQGGQGASEQYF. In DNA form, the CDR3 reads TGTGCCATCAGTCAAGGCGGACAGGGGGCTTCCGAGCAGTACTTC. The chain recombines TRBV10-3 with TRBJ2-7; TRBD1 aligns across 11 bases. The CDR3 contains 15 residues. Per germline, CDR1 ENHRY and CDR2 SYGVKD. V lost 5 bases to trimming and J lost 6 bases; unmatched junction nucleotides: 9.

This clone was found once. The chain employs TRBV7-8 and TRBJ2-6; 10 positions agree with TRBD1. The V gene's germline CDR1 is SGHVS and CDR2 FQNEAQ. V lost 2 bases and J lost 0; bases outside the gene matches: 7. The CDR3 consists of 19 residues. The CDR3 region is CASSLRGTGVPSGANVLTF. The DNA of the CDR3 is TGTGCCAGCAGCTTACGAGGGACAGGGGTACCCTCTGGGGCCAACGTCCTGACTTTC. The variable domain in full, with the rest retrieved from reference TRBV7-8 and TRBJ2-6, is GAGVSQSPRYKVAKRGQDVALRCDPISGHVSLFWYQQALGQGPEFLTYFQNEAQLDKSGLPSDRFFAERPEGSVSTLKIQRTQQEDSAVYLCASSLRGTGVPSGANVLTFGAGSRLTVL.

This rearrangement joins TRBV23-1 to TRBJ1-5; tentatively, D is TRBD1 (6 bases). TRBV23-1 is an ORF; its function is uncertain. V lost 10 bases, J lost 4 bases, and 20 bases lay in between. The CDR3 is made up of 15 amino acids. The CDR3 coding sequence is TGCGCCATCAGGCAGGGCCTAGGGGGGAATCAGCCCCAGCATTTT. Amino acids: CAIRQGLGGNQPQHF.

Notes on this clone: At one boundary the junction diverges from the germline segment, which might be a read error. The chain combines TRBV10-1 with TRBJ2-1, with D perhaps matching TRBD2 (5 bases). The germline CDR1 and CDR2 sequences are WNHNN and SYGVQD (reference sequence). The CDR3 sequence is 13 residues long. As DNA, the CDR3 is TGCGCCAGCAGTGCGGACTCCGACAATGAGCAGTTCTTC. Translation gives CASSADSDNEQFF.

J is TRBJ2-1 and V is TRBV7-2; D gene uncertain. CDR1 and CDR2 (germline): SGHTA, FQGNSA. The length of the CDR3 is 14 residues. The V gene lost 0 bases and the J gene lost 0 bases, with 3 bases spanning the gap. CDR3 region: CASSLASSYNEQFF. The CDR3 DNA reads as TGTGCCAGCAGCTTAGCTAGCTCCTACAATGAGCAGTTCTTC.

The genes are TRBV2 and TRBJ1-2; 9 bases are shared with TRBD1. From germline, CDR1 is SNHLY and CDR2 FYNNEI. V dropped 5 bases and J dropped 6; count of bases not matched to a gene: 10. The CDR3 totals 15 residues. The chain's CDR3 is CASSRQGVPMDGYTF. As DNA, the CDR3 is TGTGCCAGCAGTCGACAGGGGGTCCCTATGGATGGCTACACCTTC.

This sequence joins TRBV11-3 and TRBJ2-1, with D possibly TRBD2 on 5 matching bases. V was trimmed by 7 bases and J by 7 bases, leaving 17 bases between them. CDR1 SGHNT and CDR2 YENEEA come from the germline V gene. This CDR3 comprises 14 residues. CDR3 residues: CASTSRRGSNEQFF. As DNA, the CDR3 is TGTGCCAGCACAAGCAGGCGCGGGTCGAATGAGCAGTTCTTC. Using reference TRBV11-3 and TRBJ2-1 for the parts outside the CDR3, the full variable domain is EAGVVQSPRYKIIEKKQPVAFWCNPISGHNTLYWYLQNLGQGPELLIRYENEEAVDDSQLPKDRFSAERLKGVDSTLKIQPAELGDSAVYLCASTSRRGSNEQFFGPGTRLTVL.

V usage is TRBV10-2 and J usage is TRBJ2-7; D ambiguous. Trimming pared 7 bases from V and 4 bases from J, leaving 5 bases between. The germline gives CDR1 WSHSY, CDR2 SAAADI. The CDR3 loop spans 10 amino acids. The CDR3: CASMQYEQYF. The CDR3 nucleotides read TGCGCCAGCATGCAGTACGAGCAGTACTTC.

The V gene is TRBV30, the J gene TRBJ2-5; 10 bases map to TRBD1. Germline V gene sequence: CDR1 GTSNPN, CDR2 SVGIG (reference sequence). CDR3 length equals 15 residues. J was trimmed by 5 bases and V by 2 bases; bases with no gene match: 8. In DNA form, the CDR3 reads TGTGCCTGGAGTTATGGGACAGGGGCCGTGGAGACCCAGTACTTC. Translated, it gives CAWSYGTGAVETQYF.

This clone appeared a few times. The chain recombines TRBV21-1 with TRBJ2-1; the table's D gene call, TRBD1, was not cross checked with the DNA. TRBV21-1 has pseudogene status. The CDR3 loop spans 13 amino acids. CDR3 DNA: TGTGCCAGCAGCAAATTTAAGGACAGGGGGCAGTTCTTC. It encodes CASSKFKDRGQFF.

The J gene is TRBJ2-7, the V gene TRBV19; TRBD1 aligns across 9 bases. Germline V CDR1 and CDR2: LNHDA, SQIVND (reference sequence). Trimming took 7 bases from V and 3 from J; bases not matched to a gene: 7. The CDR3 is made up of 14 amino acids. CDR3 protein: CASTLTGGDYEQYF. The CDR3 nucleotides read TGTGCCAGTACCCTAACAGGGGGCGACTACGAGCAGTACTTC.

The V call is TRBV5-1, the J call TRBJ1-2; 9 bases are a match to TRBD1. Germline-derived CDR1 and CDR2 are SGHRS and YFSETQ. Trimming took 4 bases from V and 6 from J; bases not matched to a gene: 10. This CDR3 contains 15 residues. The DNA of the CDR3 is TGCGCCAGCAGCCGAATAGGACGGACAGGGGATGGCTACACCTTC. This sequence encodes CASSRIGRTGDGYTF. Together with reference TRBV5-1 and TRBJ1-2, the CDR3 gives the full variable domain: KAGVTQTPRYLIKTRGQQVTLSCSPISGHRSVSWYQQTPGQGLQFLFEYFSETQRNKGNFPGRFSGRQFSNSRSEMNVSTLELGDSALYLCASSRIGRTGDGYTFGSGTRLTVV.

The chain has TRBV19 and TRBJ2-7; D is uncertain. CDR3 size: 12 residues. Germline loops: CDR1 LNHDA, CDR2 SQIVND (reference sequence). Trimming left V 10 bases short and J 5 bases short, with 15 bases between. The CDR3 nucleotides are TGTGCCAAAACACCCACAGAGCACGAGCAGTACTTC. The encoded protein is CAKTPTEHEQYF.

The chain is built from TRBV9 and TRBJ1-2; weak D call: TRBD1 (6 bases). The length of the CDR3 is 16 residues. V gave up 0 bases and J gave up 1 base, with 13 bases separating them. Germline assignment: CDR1 SGDLS and CDR2 YYNGEE. The CDR3 region has the DNA TGTGCCAGCAGCGTAGGAGTTACAGGGATTAACTATGGCTACACCTTC. Residues: CASSVGVTGINYGYTF. Full variable domain (missing parts from reference TRBV9 and TRBJ1-2): DSGVTQTPKHLITATGQRVTLRCSPRSGDLSVYWYQQSLDQGLQFLIQYYNGEERAKGNILERFSAQQFPDLHSELNLSSLELGDSALYFCASSVGVTGINYGYTFGSGTRLTVV.

The V gene is TRBV4-2, the J gene TRBJ1-4; D not certain. This CDR3 contains 14 residues. Germline loops: CDR1 LGHNA, CDR2 YNFKEQ. The germline V and J ends were trimmed by 0 bases and 7 bases, with 9 bases remaining between them. The CDR3: CASSQDSVSEKLFF. The CDR3 DNA reads as TGTGCCAGCAGCCAAGATTCTGTGTCTGAAAAACTGTTTTTT.